These 3 T cell receptor beta chains came from one sample sequenced in a study of naive and memory T cell subsets. The beta constant-region primer was an equimolar mix of two oligonucleotides covering TRBC1 and TRBC2. One entry per CDR3 protein results from TCRdb running MiXCR on the UMI-ligation and nested PCR reads. In the table there are 130,000 to 150,000 distinct CDR3 sequences, over 15% of which are singletons. The sequenced material came from naive CD4+ T cells from blood. Source of these receptors: a human donor in good health.

The table lists this clonotype with a few counts. The CDR3 DNA is TGTGCCTGGAGCCCCGTTGTGGGGGAGACTGAAGCTTTCTTT. This encodes CAWSPVVGETEAFF. The chain carries TRBV30 and TRBJ1-1, with D possibly TRBD1 on 5 matching bases. Germline V gene data show CDR1 as GTSNPN and CDR2 as SVGIG (reference sequence). There are 14 residues in the CDR3. Deletions cut 3 bases from V and 5 bases from J, with 16 bases between.

This clonotype was observed a handful of times. The chain joins TRBV5-1 to TRBJ2-3; 8 bases match TRBD2. V lost 2 bases, J lost 3 bases, and 5 bases stayed unmatched. Germline V lookup: CDR1 SGHRS, CDR2 YFSETQ. This CDR3 region has 15 residues. The CDR3 bases are TGCGCCAGCAGCTTTAGCGGGATAAAGACAGATACGCAGTATTTT. Protein product: CASSFSGIKTDTQYF.

This clonotype was counted a few times. The chain employs TRBV30 and TRBJ2-1, with D uncertain. Germline V gene data show CDR1 as GTSNPN and CDR2 as SVGIG (reference sequence). Trimming pared 0 bases from V and 2 bases from J, leaving 11 bases between. The CDR3 loop spans 15 amino acids. This CDR3 is CAWSVLAKTYNEQFF. The DNA of the CDR3 is TGTGCCTGGAGTGTTTTGGCGAAGACCTACAATGAGCAGTTCTTC. Full variable domain (remainder filled in from reference TRBV30 and TRBJ2-1): SQTIHQWPATLVQPVGSPLSLECTVEGTSNPNLYWYRQAAGRGLQLLFYSVGIGQISSEVPQNLSASRPQDRQFILSSKKLLLSDSGFYLCAWSVLAKTYNEQFFGPGTRLTVL.